This TCR beta chain was profiled in a study of response to subunit inactivated influenza vaccine (dated by TCRdb to 2016 to 2019). For the study in its entirety: Deep quantitative profiling of the T cell receptor repertoire was used in the study to follow responses to a trivalent subunit inactivated influenza vaccine.

Details on this clonotype: No cognate antigen has been identified for it. No base quality values were provided; no much bigger clone lies one nucleotide off.

The study at large found these results: It was suggested by the authors that each seasonal influenza vaccination may recruit only a limited number of new T cells.

Libraries came from RT-PCR. The instrument was an Illumina HiSeq 2500. In TCRdb, the public reads were trimmed at Q25 with fastp and aligned with MiXCR, with productive beta chains retained. Rows merge per CDR3 protein into single entries with the most common DNA and genes. In this sample the table shows 650,000 to 700,000 distinct CDR3 sequences, more than 15% of which occur a single time. The top ten constitute around 10% of the sample. Taken from the germline V gene (reference sequence), the CDR1 and CDR2 loops are DFQATT and SNEGSKA. Relative to germline, V is 1 base shorter and J is 4 bases shorter, with 8 bases between their ends. The CDR3 covers 12 residues, taking in both the cysteine and the phenylalanine. Only the CDR3 portion is preserved as DNA: 36 bases, with reading frame beginning at the first base.

This chain is built from TRBV20-1 and TRBJ2-7; matching of 6 bases hints at TRBD1 as the D gene. This TCR was recovered from a man aged 50-59 years who received an inactivated influenza vaccine. Donor details come from another sample of the same person, matched by shared clones. The sample in question was PBMCs from blood, obtained 11 to 12 days after vaccination. The sequenced DNA is TGCAGTGCTAGAGTGACAGGTTACGAGCAGTACTTC. This codes for CSARVTGYEQYF.